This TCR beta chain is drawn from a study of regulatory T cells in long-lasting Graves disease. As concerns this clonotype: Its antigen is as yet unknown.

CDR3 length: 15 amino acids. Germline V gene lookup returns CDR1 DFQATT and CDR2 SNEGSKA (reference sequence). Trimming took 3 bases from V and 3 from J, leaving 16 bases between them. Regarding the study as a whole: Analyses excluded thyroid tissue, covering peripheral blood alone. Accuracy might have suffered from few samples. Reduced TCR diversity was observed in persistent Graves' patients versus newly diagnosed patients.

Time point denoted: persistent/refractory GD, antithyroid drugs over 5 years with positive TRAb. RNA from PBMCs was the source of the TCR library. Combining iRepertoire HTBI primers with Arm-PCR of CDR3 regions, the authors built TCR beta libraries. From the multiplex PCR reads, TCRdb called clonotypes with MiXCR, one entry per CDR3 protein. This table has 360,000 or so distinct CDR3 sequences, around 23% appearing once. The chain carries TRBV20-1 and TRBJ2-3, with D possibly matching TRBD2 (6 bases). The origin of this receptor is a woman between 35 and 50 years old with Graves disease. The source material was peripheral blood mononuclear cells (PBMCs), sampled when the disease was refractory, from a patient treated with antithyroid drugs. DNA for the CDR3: TGCAGTGCTAGCTCTGGCCTAGCGCGGACAGATACGCAGTATTTT. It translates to CSASSGLARTDTQYF.